A single sample gave rise to the 9 T cell receptor beta chains below, sequenced in a study of human T cells and chemical hapten exposure. Time point given: patch test 2, 6 weeks after DPC sensitization. The treatment was: therapeutic diphenylcyclopropenone sensitization with weekly scalp DPC. Using its own MiXCR run on the RACE reads, TCRdb lists one record per CDR3 protein. The sample records about 96,000 distinct CDR3 sequences, about 9% being singletons. Sequences were derived from whole blood, sampled in connection with sensitization to the hapten diphenylcyclopropenone (DPC). The origin of the receptors is a woman between 40 and 50 years old with alopecia areata. Some clones in this sample may be carry-over from other donors' samples.

This clonotype was observed many times. V is TRBV9 and J is TRBJ1-6; D ambiguous. CDR1 and CDR2 from the germline V gene are SGDLS and YYNGEE. Trimming took off 1 base at V and 7 bases at J, with 6 bases between the two ends. The CDR3 consists of 13 residues. The CDR3 sequence: CASSVQVNSPLHF. CDR3 nucleotides: TGTGCCAGCAGCGTACAGGTGAATTCACCCCTCCACTTT.

The chain recombines TRBV9 with TRBJ2-2; 8 nucleotides match TRBD1. CDR3 length: 16 residues. Germline assignment: CDR1 SGDLS and CDR2 YYNGEE. After removal of 4 bases from V and 4 bases from J, the junction contained 9 bases not matched to a gene. The CDR3 sequence: CASSLGQDLRTGELFF. CDR3 nucleotides: TGTGCCAGCAGCCTGGGACAGGATCTACGCACCGGGGAGCTGTTTTTT.

This clonotype was picked up many times. The V call is TRBV20-1, the J call TRBJ1-4; D gene unclear. Germline CDR1 reads DFQATT; CDR2 reads SNEGSKA (reference sequence). The V gene lost 5 bases and the J gene lost 8 bases, with 15 bases spanning the gap. The CDR3 sequence is 13 residues long. The CDR3 DNA is TGCAGTGCTGCTCCCGGGGAGAGGGAAAAACTGTTTTTT. Its protein product is CSAAPGEREKLFF.

V gene TRBV28 combines with J gene TRBJ1-4; the match to TRBD1 covers 9 bases. Germline assignment: CDR1 MDHEN and CDR2 SYDVKM. V dropped 5 bases and J dropped 5; count of bases not matched to a gene: 3. The CDR3 is made up of 14 amino acids. The CDR3 is CASSPGTGNEKLFF. CDR3 nucleotides: TGTGCCAGCAGTCCCGGGACAGGGAATGAAAAACTGTTTTTT.

This clonotype was detected ten times or more. This chain connects TRBV7-6 to TRBJ2-1, with D unclear. Germline V gene lookup returns CDR1 SGHVS and CDR2 FNYEAQ. The CDR3 has 13 residues. The V and J ends lost 5 bases and 9 bases respectively, with 14 bases between them. CDR3 nucleotides: TGTGCCAGCAGCCCCCTCCTCCCCGGTGAGCAGTTCTTC. The encoded protein is CASSPLLPGEQFF.

This clonotype has a handful of counts. This chain connects TRBV7-9 to TRBJ1-4; D gene ambiguous. From germline, CDR1 is SEHNR and CDR2 FQNEAQ (reference sequence). Trimming removed 3 bases from V and 8 bases from J, with 13 bases in between. There are 14 residues in the CDR3. The CDR3 here is CASSFALGREKLFF. The CDR3 DNA follows: TGTGCCAGCAGCTTCGCTCTGGGGAGGGAAAAACTGTTTTTT. Combining the CDR3 with reference TRBV7-9 and TRBJ1-4 gives the whole variable domain DTGVSQNPRHKITKRGQNVTFRCDPISEHNRLYWYRQTLGQGPEFLTYFQNEAQLEKSRLLSDRFSAERPKGSFSTLEIQRTEQGDSAMYLCASSFALGREKLFFGSGTQLSVL.

This clonotype came up many times. The V and J genes are TRBV20-1 and TRBJ2-1; D might be TRBD1 (7 bases). Germline lookup yields CDR1 DFQATT and CDR2 SNEGSKA (reference sequence). CDR3 length: 16 residues. Trimming cost V 5 bases and J 4 bases, with 21 bases left between them. The CDR3 protein is CSALTQGGGPYNEQFF. The CDR3 DNA reads TGCAGTGCTCTCACCCAGGGGGGAGGACCATACAATGAGCAGTTCTTC.

This clonotype was counted ten times or more. This chain links TRBV4-3 with TRBJ2-7; D is uncertain. This CDR3 comprises 14 residues. V dropped 0 bases and J dropped 0 bases, with 6 bases sitting between them. CDR1 and CDR2 from the germline V gene are LGHNA and YSLEER. CDR3 bases: TGCGCCAGCAGCCAAGAAACCAGCTCCTACGAGCAGTACTTC. It yields the protein CASSQETSSYEQYF.

This clonotype has just a few counts. The J gene is TRBJ2-5, the V gene TRBV20-1; 7 positions agree with TRBD1. V was clipped by 6 bases and J by 5 bases; unmatched bases: 9. CDR3 length: 13 amino acids. Germline assignment: CDR1 DFQATT and CDR2 SNEGSKA (reference sequence). CDR3 loop: CSARRQGFETQYF. In DNA, the CDR3 is TGCAGTGCCCGACGACAGGGTTTCGAGACCCAGTACTTC.